This entry concerns a single T cell receptor (beta chain). No antigen is known for it. The sample holds no much larger clone one base away, and base qualities are not on file. Receptor libraries were prepared by the immunoSEQ multiplex PCR assay. To provide template for TCR sequencing, every sample had RNA extracted and reverse transcribed into cDNA. First-strand cDNA was synthesized using SuperScript III with a 2:1 mix of oligo-dT and random hexamers. A synthetic immune receptor repertoire was used to assess amplification bias, and residual bias was removed computationally. The paper's processing steps were these. Raw reads were preprocessed to remove errors, and CDR3 was defined by IMGT conventions from the conserved cysteine to phenylalanine. Clonality was computed by normalizing Shannon entropy by log2 of the number of productive unique TCRs and subtracting the result from 1. Scalp TCRbeta sequences were cross-referenced with sorted blood CD4 and CD8 repertoires so that the CD4 or CD8 identity of scalp clones could be inferred. TCRdb mirrors the immuneACCESS table, restricted to in-frame sequences. Some clones are absent from its copies; in checked studies, under half trace to an unresolved V gene, and the reason for the others is unknown. That table furnishes V, J and clone size, whereas the DNA furnished D and trimming. A total of 250,000 to 300,000 clones appear in this sample, more than 45% of them only once. More than 1.5% of the sample is in the top ten clones.

The CDR1 and CDR2 encoded by the germline V gene are KGHSH and LQKENI. Trimming removed 4 bases from V and 1 base from J; the gene matches leave 11 bases unexplained. Counted from cysteine to phenylalanine, this CDR3 has 17 amino acids. The sequence is cut down to CDR3 DNA, 51 bases in frame from base 1. These data are taken from a study of CD8+ T cells in alopecia areata (dated 2018 in TCRdb). Background on the whole study: The treated patients, all with moderate-to-severe alopecia areata, were enrolled in an open-label pilot trial of oral tofacitinib given at 5 to 10 mg twice daily. Patients stayed on tofacitinib for 6 to 18 months and then had 6 months of follow-up off drug so that delayed response and recurrence could be assessed. Disease severity in treated patients was measured with the SALT score, which quantifies the percentage of affected scalp surface area. The study used high-throughput TCRbeta sequencing to examine T cell clonal expansion in alopecia areata, in both the C3H/HeJ mouse model and human patients. In humans, TCRbeta sequencing was performed on scalp tissue and on sorted CD4+ and CD8+ peripheral blood T cells from healthy controls and from patients with patchy or totalis/universalis alopecia areata. Biopsies were taken from tofacitinib-treated patients at baseline and at 4 and 24 weeks of treatment, and a later scalp biopsy was taken in several of the tofacitinib-treated patients. Scalp clonality was compared among normal scalp (n=4), patchy alopecia areata scalp (n=8), and alopecia totalis/universalis scalp (n=8). RNA was extracted with the PAXgene miRNA kit for fixed scalp, the miRNeasy kit for PBMCs, and the RNeasy kit for mouse skin. TCRbeta CDR3 regions were amplified by immunoSEQ multiplex PCR with 35 Vbeta forward and 13 Jbeta reverse primers. Results and caveats for the whole study, not just this receptor: TCR sequences shared between patients were less clear than in mice, possibly partly because of HLA diversity in the patient population. Because the treated cohort was small and included a single nonresponder, larger studies are needed to assess links between baseline CD8+ expansion and response. Scalp TCR repertoire analysis is complicated because resident alphabeta T cells in normal human skin are also sequenced, whereas mouse skin is dominated by gammadelta T cells. During tofacitinib treatment, many expanded lesional clones stuck around in both scalp and blood, and this persistence may partly explain why relapse happens after treatment is stopped. Scalp clonality and the number of expanded CD8+ clones among the top 100 scalp clones were significantly decreased by tofacitinib. Higher clonality and more expanded CD8+ clones were observed in lesional scalp than in normal scalp, particularly in alopecia totalis/universalis, a finding suggestive of antigenic drive.

Interpreted using the paper, the time point label stands for: less than 25 weeks on oral tofacitinib. Read against the paper, the sample's treatment or condition label means: oral pan-JAK inhibitor, 5-10 mg twice daily. From alopecia areata patients, peripheral blood was collected along with lesional scalp punch biopsies. PBMCs were isolated by density centrifugation and stained for CD3, CD4 and CD8, and CD4+ and CD8+ T cells were sorted on a FACSAria. The chain is made from TRBV18 and TRBJ2-7, with 9 bases in between that match TRBD1. The receptor was isolated from a human donor with alopecia areata. The material was CD4+ T cells sorted from blood, obtained at week 24, from a patient treated with tofacitinib. The CDR3 protein: CASSLPSGTGKSYEQYF. The DNA reads TGTGCCAGCTCACTCCCCTCCGGGACAGGGAAGTCCTACGAGCAGTACTTC.